The rows below give T cell receptor beta chains drawn from one sample of a study of monozygotic twins with inflammatory bowel disease. TCRdb reprocessed the 5' RACE reads and keeps a single row for each CDR3 protein, giving no DNA. Seen in this sample are 400,000 to 500,000 distinct CDR3 sequences; the ten most common clones hold about 2.3%. The source material was blood. The origin of the receptors is a human donor with ulcerative colitis or Crohn's disease, or a healthy co-twin of an affected twin (not recorded which). Both conserved end residues are part of each CDR3. Each record gives: V gene, CDR3 length, J gene, CDR3 protein.

V: TRBV15; length: 13; J: TRBJ2-3; CDR3: CATSHRDTDTQYF
V: TRBV6-2/TRBV6-3; length: 12; J: TRBJ2-3; CDR3: CASSYPPDTQYF
V: TRBV5-4; length: 18; J: TRBJ2-7; CDR3: CASSFWDRAYSSSYEQYF
V: TRBV4-1; length: 15; J: TRBJ1-1; CDR3: CASSQVAGGNLEAFF
V: TRBV5-1; length: 14; J: TRBJ2-5; CDR3: CASSLNRIQETQYF
V: TRBV6-5; length: 15; J: TRBJ2-1; CDR3: CASSYGGGPVYEQFF
V: TRBV5-1; length: 15; J: TRBJ2-2; CDR3: CASSRDRGLSGELFF
V: TRBV6-6; length: 14; J: TRBJ2-2; CDR3: CASSSRGGNGELFF
V: TRBV6-5; length: 14; J: TRBJ1-1; CDR3: CASSYLSPNTEAFF
V: TRBV7-2; length: 14; J: TRBJ2-7; CDR3: CASSLEAQIYEQYF
V: TRBV5-1; length: 14; J: TRBJ1-1; CDR3: CASSPQGVRTEAFF
V: TRBV6-1; length: 15; J: TRBJ1-1; CDR3: CASRGIRQTGTEAFF
V: TRBV5-1; length: 15; J: TRBJ2-1; CDR3: CASSLETGGPNEQFF
V: TRBV5-1; length: 14; J: TRBJ1-1; CDR3: CASSLTGRNTEAFF
V: TRBV5-1; length: 16; J: TRBJ2-7; CDR3: CASSLGGQVHLYEQYF
V: TRBV20-1; length: 15; J: TRBJ1-1; CDR3: CSAQGGGTGYTEAFF
V: TRBV5-1; length: 15; J: TRBJ1-2; CDR3: CASSPSGDRTYGYTF
V: TRBV4-3; length: 16; J: TRBJ1-4; CDR3: CASSQDREGAGEKLFF
V: TRBV5-1; length: 13; J: TRBJ2-7; CDR3: CASSLELRDEQYF
V: TRBV7-2; length: 14; J: TRBJ2-1; CDR3: CASSSSDREDVQFF
V: TRBV5-1; length: 14; J: TRBJ2-5; CDR3: CASSWGQGAETQYF
V: TRBV5-1; length: 15; J: TRBJ2-3; CDR3: CASSLDRPSTDTQYF
V: TRBV28; length: 11; J: TRBJ1-5; CDR3: CASSLNQPQHF
V: TRBV5-1; length: 14; J: TRBJ1-1; CDR3: CASSEGRDGTGRFF
V: TRBV20-1; length: 15; J: TRBJ2-7; CDR3: CSARDSLTPGGGQYF
V: TRBV5-1; length: 15; J: TRBJ1-1; CDR3: CASSLEVGRYTEAFF
V: TRBV27; length: 15; J: TRBJ1-2; CDR3: CASSRLGQWVNGYTF
V: TRBV11-1; length: 18; J: TRBJ2-2; CDR3: CASSRRTSGGLNTGELFF
V: TRBV12-5; length: 16; J: TRBJ2-3; CDR3: CASGASRGPSTDTQYF
V: TRBV6-5; length: 16; J: TRBJ1-6; CDR3: CASSSTGTGSQSPLHF
V: TRBV6-2/TRBV6-3; length: 15; J: TRBJ2-1; CDR3: CASSVASGIYNEQFF
V: TRBV7-8; length: 16; J: TRBJ2-3; CDR3: CASSLGKSGGTDTQYF
V: TRBV6-1; length: 15; J: TRBJ2-7; CDR3: CASSQYRGSSYEQYF
V: TRBV18; length: 12; J: TRBJ2-7; CDR3: CASSPLDREQYF
V: TRBV4-1; length: 14; J: TRBJ1-2; CDR3: CASSQANRFYGYTF
V: TRBV9; length: 16; J: TRBJ1-2; CDR3: CASSVGAEGTNYGYTF